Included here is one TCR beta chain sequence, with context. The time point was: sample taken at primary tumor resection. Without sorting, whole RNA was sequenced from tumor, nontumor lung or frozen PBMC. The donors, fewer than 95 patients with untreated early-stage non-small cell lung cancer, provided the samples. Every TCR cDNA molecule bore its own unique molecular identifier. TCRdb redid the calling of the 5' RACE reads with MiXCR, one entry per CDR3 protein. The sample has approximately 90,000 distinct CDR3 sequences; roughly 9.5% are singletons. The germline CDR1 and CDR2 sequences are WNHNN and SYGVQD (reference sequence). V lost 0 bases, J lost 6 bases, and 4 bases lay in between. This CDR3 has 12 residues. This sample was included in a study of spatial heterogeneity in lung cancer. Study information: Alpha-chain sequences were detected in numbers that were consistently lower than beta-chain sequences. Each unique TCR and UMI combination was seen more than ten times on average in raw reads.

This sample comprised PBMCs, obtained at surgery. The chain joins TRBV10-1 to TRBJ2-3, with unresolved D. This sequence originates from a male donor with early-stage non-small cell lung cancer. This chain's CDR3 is CASSESGDTQYF. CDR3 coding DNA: TGCGCCAGCAGTGAGTCGGGGGATACGCAGTATTTT.